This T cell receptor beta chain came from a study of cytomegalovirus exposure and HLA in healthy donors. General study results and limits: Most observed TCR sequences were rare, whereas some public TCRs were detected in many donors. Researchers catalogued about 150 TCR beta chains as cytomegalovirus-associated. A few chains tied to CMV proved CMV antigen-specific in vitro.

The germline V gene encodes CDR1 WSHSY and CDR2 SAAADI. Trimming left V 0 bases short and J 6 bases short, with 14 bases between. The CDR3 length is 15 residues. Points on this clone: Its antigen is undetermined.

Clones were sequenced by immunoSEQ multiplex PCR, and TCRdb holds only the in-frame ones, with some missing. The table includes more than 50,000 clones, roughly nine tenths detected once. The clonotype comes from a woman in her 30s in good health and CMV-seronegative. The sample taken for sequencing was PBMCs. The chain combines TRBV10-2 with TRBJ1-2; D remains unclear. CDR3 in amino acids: CASSESRRSLDGYTF. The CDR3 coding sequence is TGCGCCAGCAGTGAGTCGCGCCGGAGCTTAGATGGCTACACCTTC.